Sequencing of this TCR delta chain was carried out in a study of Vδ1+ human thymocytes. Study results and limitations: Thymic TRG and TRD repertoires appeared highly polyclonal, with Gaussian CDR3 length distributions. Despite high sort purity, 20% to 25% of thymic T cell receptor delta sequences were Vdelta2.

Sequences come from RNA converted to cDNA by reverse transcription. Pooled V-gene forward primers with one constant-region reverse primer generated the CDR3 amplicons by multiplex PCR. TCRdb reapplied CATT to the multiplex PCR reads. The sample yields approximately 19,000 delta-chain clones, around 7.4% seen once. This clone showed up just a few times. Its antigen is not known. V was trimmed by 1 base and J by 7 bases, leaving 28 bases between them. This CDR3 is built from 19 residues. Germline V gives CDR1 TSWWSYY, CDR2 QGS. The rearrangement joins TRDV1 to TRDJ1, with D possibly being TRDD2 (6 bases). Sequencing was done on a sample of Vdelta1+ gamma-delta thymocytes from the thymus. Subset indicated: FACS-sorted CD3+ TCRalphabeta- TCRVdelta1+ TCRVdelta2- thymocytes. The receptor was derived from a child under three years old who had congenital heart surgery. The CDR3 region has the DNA TGTGCTCTTGGGGAACGCATCCCTCCTACGCCTATCTGGAGAGGTAAACTCATCTTT. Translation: CALGERIPPTPIWRGKLIF.